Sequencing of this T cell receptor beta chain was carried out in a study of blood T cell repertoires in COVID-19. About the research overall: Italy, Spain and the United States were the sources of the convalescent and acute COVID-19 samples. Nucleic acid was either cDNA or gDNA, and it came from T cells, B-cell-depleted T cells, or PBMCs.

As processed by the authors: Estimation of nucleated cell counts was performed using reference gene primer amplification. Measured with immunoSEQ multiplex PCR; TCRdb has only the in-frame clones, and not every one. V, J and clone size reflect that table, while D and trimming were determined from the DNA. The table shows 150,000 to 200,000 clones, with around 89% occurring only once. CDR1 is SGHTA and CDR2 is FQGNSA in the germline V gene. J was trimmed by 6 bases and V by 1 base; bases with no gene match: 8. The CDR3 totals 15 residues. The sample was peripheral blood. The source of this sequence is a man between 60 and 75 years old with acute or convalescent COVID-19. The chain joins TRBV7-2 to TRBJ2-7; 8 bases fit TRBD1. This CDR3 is CASSLEVTGVVEQYF. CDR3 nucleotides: TGTGCCAGCAGCTTAGAGGTGACAGGGGTTGTCGAGCAGTACTTC.